The 20 T cell receptor delta chains below come from one sample, sequenced in a study of γδ T cells in repeated Plasmodium falciparum infection. Bulk repertoires came from Vgamma9/Vdelta2+ or Vdelta2-negative gammadelta T cells flow-sorted from PBMC. With CATT, TCRdb re-called clones from the multiplex PCR reads. This repertoire shows 45,000 to 50,000 delta-chain clones, 1.5% to 2% found once; its top ten account for around 8.6%. The material sequenced was gamma-delta T cells from blood. All receptors derive from a pool of human donors (malaria-infected and uninfected, not separated).

This clone was seen a few times. A far larger clone is just one base off, so this is likely a read error. Additional DNA sequences in this sample encode the identical CDR3. DNA of the CDR3: TGTGCCTCCCCTGAGCCGACTACTCAATACTGGGGGTCGACAGCACAACTCTTCTTT. It encodes CASPEPTTQYWGSTAQLFF. The genes are TRDV3 and TRDJ2, with 8 nucleotides matching TRDD3. This CDR3 spans 19 amino acids. Germline CDR1 is TVYSNPD and CDR2 is GDNSRS (reference sequence). J gave up 4 bases and V 4 bases, and 23 bases lay outside the gene matches. Drawing the rest from reference TRDV3 and TRDJ2, the complete variable domain is CDKVTQSSPDQTVASGSEVVLLCTYDTVYSNPDLFWYRIRPDYSFQFVFYGDNSRSEGADFTQGRFSVKHILTQKAFHLVISPVRTEDSATYYCASPEPTTQYWGSTAQLFFGKGTQLIVEP.

As regards this clone: Translating this DNA gives a protein that differs at residue 9 from the TCRdb one, which belongs to a much larger clone; a read error is likely, and the protein shown is this translation. This chain joins TRDV1 and TRDJ1; 9 bases are a match to TRDD3. Germline matching of the DNA provided the J gene here, since TCRdb leaves it blank. The CDR3 has 23 amino acids. After removal of 0 bases from V and 2 bases from J, the junction contained 25 bases not matched to a gene. Looked up from germline, CDR1 is TSWWSYY and CDR2 is QGS. The DNA of the CDR3 is TGTGCTCTTGGGGAACTTGTAGATGCTCCTACCCCTTCCTGGGGGATCCTGACCGATAAACTCATCTTT. The encoded protein is CALGELVDAPTPSWGILTDKLIF.

A word on this clone: It may be a read error: a sequence one base away is much more abundant. The J gene has no call, while the V gene is TRDV1; TRDD3, as called in the table, went unchecked against the DNA. CDR3 length equals 31 residues. Per the germline V gene, CDR1 is TSWWSYY and CDR2 is QGS. As DNA, the CDR3 is TGTGCTCTTGGGGAACATCGGGGCCTCCTTCCTTCCTACCTCCACCCTTACCGACCCCTTTTGGTGAGGGGGTACACCGATAAACTCACCTTT. It specifies CALGEHRGLLPSYLHPYRPLLVRGYTDKLTF.

There are a few counts of this clone. The amino acid sequence in TCRdb belongs to a much larger clone and departs from this DNA's translation at residue 13, likely a sequencing read error; the sequence shown is translated from the DNA. The J gene is TRDJ1, the V gene TRDV3, with a tentative D call TRDD3 (6 bases). The J gene is not listed in TCRdb, so it was assigned here from a DNA match to germline. The CDR3 extends over 17 amino acids. Germline CDR1 TVYSNPD, CDR2 GDNSRS (reference sequence). The DNA of the CDR3 is TGTGCCTTTTCCACGATATACGATACGGCCCCCACCGGTAAACTCATCTTT. It encodes CAFSTIYDTAPTGKLIF.

Concerning this clone: The protein TCRdb gives is from a much larger clone and does not agree with this DNA's translation at residue 6, likely a read error; the protein shown here comes from the DNA. The chain recombines TRDV1 with TRDJ1, with no clear D. TCRdb gives no J gene; it was assigned here by matching the DNA to germline. V lost 2 bases to trimming and J lost 8 bases, with 21 bases between them. CDR1 and CDR2 from the germline V gene are TSWWSYY and QGS. This CDR3 comprises 16 residues. The DNA of the CDR3 is TGTGCTCTTGGGGAAAGGTTTCAACGGGACGGTGGGAAACTCATCTTT. This gives the protein CALGERFQRDGGKLIF.

Concerning this clone itself: The protein TCRdb lists belongs to a much larger clone and differs from this DNA's translation at residue 6, which points to a read error; the protein shown is made from the DNA. The V and J genes are TRDV1 and TRDJ1; 8 nucleotides match TRDD3. The V gene's germline CDR1 is TSWWSYY and CDR2 QGS. This CDR3 comprises 22 residues. With 5 bases clipped from V and 0 bases from J, the junction kept 26 bases outside the gene matches. The CDR3 spells CALGFFGYTPLGDRTYTDKLIF. DNA for the CDR3: TGTGCTCTTGGGTTTTTCGGCTACACACCCCTGGGGGACCGAACCTACACCGATAAACTCATCTTT.

About this clone itself: A far larger clone differs by one base, so this is likely a read error. Other DNA sequences in this sample translate to the same CDR3. The rearrangement joins TRDV1 to TRDJ1, with a possible D match to TRDD3 (6 bases). The CDR3 length is 19 residues. V shed 1 base and J shed 8 bases, with 29 bases lying between them. CDR1 is TSWWSYY and CDR2 is QGS in the germline V gene. As DNA, the CDR3 is TGTGCTCTTGGGGAACAGGGTCCCGGCCTACTGGGTTTAGTCGACAAACTCATCTTT. Its protein is CALGEQGPGLLGLVDKLIF.

As to this clone: A far larger clone is one base from this, pointing to a likely read error. At the DNA level, this CDR3 is encoded by other sequences in the same sample as well. The rearrangement uses TRDV1 and TRDJ1; 12 bases are a match to TRDD3. The germline gives CDR1 TSWWSYY, CDR2 QGS. V lost 1 base and J lost 7; bases outside the gene matches: 28. The CDR3 is 23 residues long. CDR3 coding DNA: TGTGCTCTTGGGGAACCCCCCTCCTACAGACTAGGGCTGGGGGATACGGGAGGGGGTAAACTCATCTTT. It translates to CALGEPPSYRLGLGDTGGGKLIF.

On this clone: This DNA's translation and the protein TCRdb lists, from a much larger clone, do not match at residue 4, likely due to a read error; the protein shown is translated from the DNA. J is TRDJ1 and V is TRDV2, with D possibly TRDD3 on 6 matching bases. The J gene, absent from TCRdb, was called here by matching the DNA to germline. CDR3 size: 19 residues. Per germline, CDR1 GEAIGNYY and CDR2 EKD. CDR3 in amino acids: CACGTVKGIGEANTDKLIF. The DNA for the CDR3 is TGTGCCTGTGGCACCGTGAAGGGGATTGGTGAAGCGAACACCGATAAACTCATCTTT.

In the case of this clone: The TCRdb record carries a much larger clone's protein, which differs from this DNA's translation at residue 8; a read error is the likely cause, and the protein listed here is the DNA translation. The V call is TRDV1, the J call TRDJ1; maybe TRDD3 (5 bases). TCRdb carries no J gene annotation; the J gene was assigned here by matching the DNA with germline. Germline V gene sequence: CDR1 TSWWSYY, CDR2 QGS. Trimming took 5 bases from V and 0 from J, leaving 19 bases between them. CDR3 length: 17 residues. The CDR3, as DNA: TGTGCTCTTGGGAGGTACGAGGAGCTGGGAGACACCGATAAACTCATCTTT. Translation: CALGRYEELGDTDKLIF.

For this clone: This DNA's translation differs at residue 16 from TCRdb's protein, which comes from a much larger clone; a read error is likely, and the protein shown is translated from the DNA. CDR3 coding DNA: TGTGCTCTTGGGGAGGTATTCCTACCCTCAACGCTGGGGATCAATGGCGATAAACTCATCTTT. Encoded protein: CALGEVFLPSTLGINGDKLIF. The chain has TRDV1 and TRDJ1, with D perhaps matching TRDD2 (7 bases). As TCRdb names no J gene, one was assigned here on the basis of a DNA match to germline. In germline, CDR1 is TSWWSYY, CDR2 QGS. Trimming left V 3 bases short and J 4 bases short, with 33 bases between. The CDR3 has 21 residues.

This clone was detected a few times. TCRdb's protein, taken from a much larger clone, differs from this DNA's translation at residue 5, likely owing to a read error; the protein displayed comes from the DNA. The chain has TRDV1 and TRDJ1, with 10 nucleotides matching TRDD3. Since TCRdb gives no J gene, matching the DNA to germline was used here to assign it. The CDR3 has 19 amino acids. CDR1 and CDR2 from the germline V gene are TSWWSYY and QGS. CDR3 residues: CALGKLPYWGMKRTDKLIF. The CDR3 DNA follows: TGTGCTCTTGGGAAACTTCCGTACTGGGGGATGAAACGTACCGATAAACTCATCTTT.

In its sample, this clone was seen a few times. The TCRdb record carries a much larger clone's protein, which differs from this DNA's translation at residue 21; a read error is the likely cause, and the protein listed here is the DNA translation. The J gene is TRDJ1, the V gene TRDV1; D tentatively fits TRDD2 or TRDD3 (6 bases each). TCRdb does not report a J gene; here it was assigned by matching the DNA to germline references. From germline, CDR1 is TSWWSYY and CDR2 QGS. Trimming removed 1 base at V and 7 bases at J, with 46 bases between. The CDR3 covers 25 residues. The CDR3 spells CALGERVGTYLLGGPTTLLGIKLIF. The DNA of the CDR3 is TGTGCTCTTGGGGAACGGGTCGGGACCTACCTTTTAGGAGGTCCTACTACCCTACTGGGAATTAAACTCATCTTT.

The sample holds a few counts of this clone. The TCRdb record carries a much larger clone's protein, which differs from this DNA's translation at residue 23; a read error is the likely cause, and the protein listed here is the DNA translation. The chain carries TRAV38-2/DV8 and TRDJ1, with D tentatively TRDD2 (9 bases). The CDR3 covers 27 residues. Looked up from germline, CDR1 is TSESDYY and CDR2 is QEAYKQQN. The CDR3 DNA reads as TGTGCTTATAGGAGTCGGGGGGGGAAAACCTTCCTACGCGCTCTCCGTACTGGGGGTCCTCACACCAATAAACTCATCTTT. This sequence encodes CAYRSRGGKTFLRALRTGGPHTNKLIF.

This clone was observed a handful of times. Just one base apart from a much larger clone, this may be a read error. The J gene was not called, though the V gene is TRDV2; TRDD3 was called by the table and not checked on the DNA. The CDR3 loop spans 17 amino acids. The germline gives CDR1 GEAIGNYY, CDR2 EKD. This chain's CDR3 is CACDTLGIPLYTDKLIF. The CDR3 DNA sequence: TGTGCCTGTGACACCTTGGGGATACCACTTTACACCGATAAACTCATCTTC.

Ten or more counts support this clone. The chain uses TRDV2 and TRDJ1, with D possibly being TRDD3 (6 bases). Germline V gene data show CDR1 as GEAIGNYY and CDR2 as EKD. The CDR3 is made up of 18 amino acids. Trimming pared 0 bases from V and 0 bases from J, leaving 19 bases between. The CDR3 loop reads CACDTGTFRWGDTDKLIF. The CDR3 DNA reads as TGTGCCTGTGACACCGGGACCTTTCGGTGGGGGGACACCGATAAACTCATCTTT.

This clone rates as medium-sized. V is TRDV1 and J is TRDJ1; 7 bases are a match to TRDD3. V gave up 2 bases and J gave up 1 base; unmatched junction bases: 31. Germline values: CDR1 TSWWSYY, CDR2 QGS. The CDR3 extends over 24 amino acids. CDR3 bases: TGTGCTCTTGGGGAAGGGGAAGGAACGGTCATTCCAGTACTGGGGATTGCCTGCACCGATAAACTCATCTTT. As protein: CALGEGEGTVIPVLGIACTDKLIF.

This clone was counted at least ten times. TCRdb records a much larger clone's protein for this DNA, with a difference at residue 16 that likely arises from a read error; the protein given is the translation of the DNA. The chain has TRDV1 and TRDJ1; 8 bases are a match to TRDD3. The CDR3 extends over 21 amino acids. V was clipped by 2 bases and J by 5 bases; unmatched bases: 25. Germline V CDR1 and CDR2: TSWWSYY, QGS. The CDR3 nucleotides read TGTGCTCTTGGGGAAGGATCTAGATTTCCCTATTTACTGGGGGCCATGGATAAACTCATCTTT. This encodes CALGEGSRFPYLLGAMDKLIF.

In the case of this clone: TCRdb records a much larger clone's protein for this DNA, with a difference at residue 13 that likely arises from a read error; the protein given is the translation of the DNA. This sequence joins TRDV1 and TRDJ1, with a tentative D call TRDD3 (5 bases). No J gene is reported in TCRdb; it was inferred here by comparing the DNA with germline. The CDR3 consists of 25 residues. The germline V gene has CDR1 TSWWSYY and CDR2 QGS. V was pared by 2 bases and J by 1 base, with 41 bases between. The CDR3 loop reads CALGESTEQATSCPHWYMGTDKLIF. CDR3 DNA sequence: TGTGCTCTTGGGGAAAGTACTGAACAGGCTACGTCCTGCCCTCACTGGTATATGGGCACCGATAAACTCATCTTT.

This clone is labeled medium-sized (0.01 to 0.1%). In the same sample, other DNA sequences code for this CDR3. The V and J genes are TRDV1 and TRDJ1; 11 bases map to TRDD3. Germline assignment: CDR1 TSWWSYY and CDR2 QGS. Trimming took 0 bases from V and 4 from J; bases not matched to a gene: 13. The CDR3 runs to 19 residues. Here the CDR3 reads CALGELGSWGIRDGDKLIF. DNA of the CDR3: TGTGCTCTTGGGGAACTGGGTTCTTGGGGGATACGAGACGGCGATAAACTCATCTTT.